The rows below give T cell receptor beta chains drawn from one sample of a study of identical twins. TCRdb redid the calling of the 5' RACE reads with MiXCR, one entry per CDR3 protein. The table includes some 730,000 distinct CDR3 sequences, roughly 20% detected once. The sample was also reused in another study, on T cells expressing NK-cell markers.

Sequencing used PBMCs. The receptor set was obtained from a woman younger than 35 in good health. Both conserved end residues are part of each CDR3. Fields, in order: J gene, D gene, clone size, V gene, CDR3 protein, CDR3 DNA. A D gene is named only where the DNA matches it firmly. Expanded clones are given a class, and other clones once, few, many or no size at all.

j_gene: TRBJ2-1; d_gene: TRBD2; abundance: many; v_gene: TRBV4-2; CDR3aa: CASSLGLAGVDEQFF; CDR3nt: TGTGCCAGCAGCCTCGGGCTAGCGGGAGTCGATGAGCAGTTCTTC
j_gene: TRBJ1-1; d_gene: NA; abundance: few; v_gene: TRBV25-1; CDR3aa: CANIPPGFGEAFF; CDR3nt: TGTGCCAACATCCCCCCGGGGTTTGGTGAAGCTTTCTTT
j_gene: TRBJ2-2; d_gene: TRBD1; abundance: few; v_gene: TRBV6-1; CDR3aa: CASSRDRRIGELFF; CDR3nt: TGTGCCAGCAGTCGGGACAGGCGGATCGGGGAGCTGTTTTTT
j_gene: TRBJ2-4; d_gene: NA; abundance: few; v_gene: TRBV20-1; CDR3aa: CSAREIAKNIQYF; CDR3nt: TGCAGTGCTAGGGAAATAGCCAAAAACATTCAGTACTTC
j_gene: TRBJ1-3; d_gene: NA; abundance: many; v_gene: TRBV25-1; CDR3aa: CASSVVSGNTIYF; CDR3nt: TGTGCCAGCAGTGTCGTCTCTGGAAACACCATATATTTT
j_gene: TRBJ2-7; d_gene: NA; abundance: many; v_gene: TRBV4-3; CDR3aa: CASSQAAGAYEQYF; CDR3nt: TGCGCCAGCAGCCAAGCTGCAGGAGCCTACGAGCAGTACTTC
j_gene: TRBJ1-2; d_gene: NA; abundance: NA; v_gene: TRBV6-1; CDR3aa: CASTPGPGMRYGYTF; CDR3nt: TGTGCCAGCACCCCGGGCCCCGGAATGCGCTATGGCTACACCTTC
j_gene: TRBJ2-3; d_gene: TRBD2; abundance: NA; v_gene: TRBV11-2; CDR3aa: CASSLRLAGSHTQYF; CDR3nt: TGTGCCAGCAGCCTAAGACTAGCGGGATCACATACGCAGTATTTT
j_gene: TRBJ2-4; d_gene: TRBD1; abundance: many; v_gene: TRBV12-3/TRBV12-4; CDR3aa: CASSLTGQGVSYF; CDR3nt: TGTGCCAGCAGTTTAACGGGACAGGGTGTGTCTTACTTC
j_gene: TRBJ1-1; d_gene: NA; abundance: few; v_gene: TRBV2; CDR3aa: CASNLRGTEAFF; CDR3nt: TGTGCCAGCAATCTGCGGGGCACTGAAGCTTTCTTT